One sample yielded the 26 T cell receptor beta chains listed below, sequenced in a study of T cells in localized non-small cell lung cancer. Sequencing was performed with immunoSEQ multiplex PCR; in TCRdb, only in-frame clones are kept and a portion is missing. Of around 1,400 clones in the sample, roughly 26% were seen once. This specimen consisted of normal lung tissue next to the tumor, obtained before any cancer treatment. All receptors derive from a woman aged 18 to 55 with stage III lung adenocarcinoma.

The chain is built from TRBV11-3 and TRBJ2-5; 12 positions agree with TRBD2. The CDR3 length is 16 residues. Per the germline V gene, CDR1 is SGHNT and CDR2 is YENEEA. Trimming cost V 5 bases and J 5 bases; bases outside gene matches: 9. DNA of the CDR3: TGTGCCAGCAGCGGACCTAGCGGGGGGGCCTGGGAGACCCAGTACTTC. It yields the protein CASSGPSGGAWETQYF.

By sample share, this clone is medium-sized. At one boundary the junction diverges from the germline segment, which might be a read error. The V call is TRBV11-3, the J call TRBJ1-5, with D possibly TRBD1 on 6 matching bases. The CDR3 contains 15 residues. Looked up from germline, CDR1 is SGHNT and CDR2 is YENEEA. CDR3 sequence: CASSLTTGGKQPQHF. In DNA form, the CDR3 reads TGTGCCAGCAGCTTAACTACTGGGGGCAAGCAGCCCCAGCATTTT.

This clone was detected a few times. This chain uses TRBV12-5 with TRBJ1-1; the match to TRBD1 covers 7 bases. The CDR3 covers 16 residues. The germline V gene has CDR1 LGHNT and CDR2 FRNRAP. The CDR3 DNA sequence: TGTGCCAGCGGGAAGAACAGGGGATTGATGAACACTGAAGCTTTCTTT. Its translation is CASGKNRGLMNTEAFF.

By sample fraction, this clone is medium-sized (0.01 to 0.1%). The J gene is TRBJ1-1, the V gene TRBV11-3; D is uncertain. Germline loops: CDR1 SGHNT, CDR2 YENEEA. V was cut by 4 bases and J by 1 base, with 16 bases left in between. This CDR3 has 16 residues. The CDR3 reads CASSSLGKGSNTEAFF. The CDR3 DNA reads TGTGCCAGCAGCTCCCTGGGGAAGGGCTCGAACACTGAAGCTTTCTTT.

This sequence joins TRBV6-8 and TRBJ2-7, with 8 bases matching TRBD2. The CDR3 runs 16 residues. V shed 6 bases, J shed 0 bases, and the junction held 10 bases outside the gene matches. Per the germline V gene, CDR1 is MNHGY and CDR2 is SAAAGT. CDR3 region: CASSPHAAGGSYEQYF. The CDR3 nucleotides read TGTGCCAGCAGCCCCCACGCGGCGGGGGGCTCCTACGAGCAGTACTTC.

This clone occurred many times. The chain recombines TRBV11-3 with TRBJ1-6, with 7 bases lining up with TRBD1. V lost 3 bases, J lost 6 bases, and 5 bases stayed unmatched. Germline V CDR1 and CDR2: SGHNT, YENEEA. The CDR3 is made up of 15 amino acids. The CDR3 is CASSFVGQSNSPLHF. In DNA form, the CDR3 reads TGTGCCAGCAGCTTCGTGGGACAGAGTAATTCACCCCTCCACTTT.

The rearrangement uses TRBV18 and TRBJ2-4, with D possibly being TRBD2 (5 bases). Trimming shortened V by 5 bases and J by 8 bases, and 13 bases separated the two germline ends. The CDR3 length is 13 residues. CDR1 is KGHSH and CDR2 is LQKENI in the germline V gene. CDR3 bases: TGTGCCAGCTCATCTTTGGTGGGAGACATTCAGTACTTC. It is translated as CASSSLVGDIQYF.

For the CDR3, the DNA is TGTGCCAGTAGCTACCGGGACAGGGGCACTGAAGCTTTCTTT. It is translated as CASSYRDRGTEAFF. The gene calls are TRBV19 and TRBJ1-1; 10 nucleotides match TRBD1. V dropped 6 bases and J dropped 4; count of bases not matched to a gene: 5. Germline lookup yields CDR1 LNHDA and CDR2 SQIVND (reference sequence). The CDR3 contains 14 residues.

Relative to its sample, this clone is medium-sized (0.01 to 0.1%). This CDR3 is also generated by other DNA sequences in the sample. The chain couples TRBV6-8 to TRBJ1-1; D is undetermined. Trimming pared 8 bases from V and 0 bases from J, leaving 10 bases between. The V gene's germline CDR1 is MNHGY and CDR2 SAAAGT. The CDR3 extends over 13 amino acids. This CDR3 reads CASRGSMNTEAFF. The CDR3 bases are TGTGCCAGCCGTGGTTCCATGAACACTGAAGCTTTCTTT.

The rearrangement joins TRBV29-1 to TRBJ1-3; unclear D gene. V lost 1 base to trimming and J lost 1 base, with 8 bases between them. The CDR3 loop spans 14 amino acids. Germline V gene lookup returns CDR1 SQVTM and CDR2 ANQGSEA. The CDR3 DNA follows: TGCAGCGTTGAAGTGTCCGGGTCTGGAAACACCATATATTTT. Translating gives CSVEVSGSGNTIYF.

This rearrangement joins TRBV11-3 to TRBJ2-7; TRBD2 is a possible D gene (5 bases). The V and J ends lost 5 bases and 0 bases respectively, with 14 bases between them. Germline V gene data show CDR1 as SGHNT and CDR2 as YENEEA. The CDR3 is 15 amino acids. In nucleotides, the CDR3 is TGTGCCAGCAGCCCGGCGGGTCCTCTCTCCTACGAGCAGTACTTC. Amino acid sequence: CASSPAGPLSYEQYF.

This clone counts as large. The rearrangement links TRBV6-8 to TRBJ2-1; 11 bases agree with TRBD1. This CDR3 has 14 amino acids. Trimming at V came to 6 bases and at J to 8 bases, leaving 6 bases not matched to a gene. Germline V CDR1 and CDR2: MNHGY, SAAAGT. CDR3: CASSNGQGADEQFF. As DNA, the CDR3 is TGTGCCAGCAGCAACGGACAGGGGGCTGATGAGCAGTTCTTC.

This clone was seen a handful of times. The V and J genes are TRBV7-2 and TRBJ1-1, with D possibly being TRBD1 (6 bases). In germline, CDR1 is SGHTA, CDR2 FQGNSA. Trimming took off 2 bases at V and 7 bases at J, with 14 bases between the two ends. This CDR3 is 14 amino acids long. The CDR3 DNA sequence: TGTGCCAGCAGCTTAACTGGGGGCGTGAGTGAAGCTTTCTTT. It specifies CASSLTGGVSEAFF. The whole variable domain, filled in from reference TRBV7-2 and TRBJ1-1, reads GAGVSQSPSNKVTEKGKDVELRCDPISGHTALYWYRQSLGQGLEFLIYFQGNSAPDKSGLPSDRFSAERTGGSVSTLTIQRTQQEDSAVYLCASSLTGGVSEAFFGQGTRLTVV.

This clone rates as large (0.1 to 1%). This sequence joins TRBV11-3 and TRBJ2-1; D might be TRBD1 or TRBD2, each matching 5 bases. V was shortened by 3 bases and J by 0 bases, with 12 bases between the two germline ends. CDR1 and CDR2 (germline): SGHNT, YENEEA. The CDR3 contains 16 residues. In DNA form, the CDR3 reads TGTGCCAGCAGCTTGGATGGGACGAACTCCTACAATGAGCAGTTCTTC. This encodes CASSLDGTNSYNEQFF.

The CDR3 region is CASARSIGNSPLHF. The CDR3, as DNA: TGTGCTAGTGCCCGGTCGATAGGTAATTCACCCCTCCACTTT. The chain recombines TRBV12-5 with TRBJ1-6; D is undetermined. CDR3 length equals 14 residues. Trimming took 7 bases from V and 6 from J, leaving 13 bases between them. Looked up from germline, CDR1 is LGHNT and CDR2 is FRNRAP.

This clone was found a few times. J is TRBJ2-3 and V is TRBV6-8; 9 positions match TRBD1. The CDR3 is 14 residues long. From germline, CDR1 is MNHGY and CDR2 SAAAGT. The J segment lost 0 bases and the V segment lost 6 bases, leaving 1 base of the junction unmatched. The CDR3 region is CASRGTGSTDTQYF. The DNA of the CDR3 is TGTGCCAGCAGAGGGACAGGGAGCACAGATACGCAGTATTTT.

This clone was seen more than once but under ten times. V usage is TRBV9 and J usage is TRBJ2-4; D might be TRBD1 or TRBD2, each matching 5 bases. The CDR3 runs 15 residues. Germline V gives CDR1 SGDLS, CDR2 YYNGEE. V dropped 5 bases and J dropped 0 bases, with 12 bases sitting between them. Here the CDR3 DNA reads TGTGCCAGCAGTGTCGGGGCCTTAGCCAAAAACATTCAGTACTTC. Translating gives CASSVGALAKNIQYF. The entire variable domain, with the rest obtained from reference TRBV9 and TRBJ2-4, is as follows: DSGVTQTPKHLITATGQRVTLRCSPRSGDLSVYWYQQSLDQGLQFLIQYYNGEERAKGNILERFSAQQFPDLHSELNLSSLELGDSALYFCASSVGALAKNIQYFGAGTRLSVL.

The CDR3 coding sequence is TGTGCCAGCAGCTTAAATCCAGGCGCGGGGGCCCCCTACAATGAGCAGTTCTTC. Residues: CASSLNPGAGAPYNEQFF. The chain joins TRBV11-3 to TRBJ2-1; perhaps TRBD2 as D (7 bases). Germline CDR1 is SGHNT and CDR2 is YENEEA. There are 18 residues in the CDR3. The germline V and J ends were trimmed by 2 bases and 2 bases, with 19 bases remaining between them.

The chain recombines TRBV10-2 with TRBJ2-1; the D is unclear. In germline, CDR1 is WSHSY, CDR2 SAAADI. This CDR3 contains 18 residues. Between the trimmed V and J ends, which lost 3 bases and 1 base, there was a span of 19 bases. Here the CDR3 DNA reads TGCGCCAGCAGTGATGCAGACTTCCTAGGTAGTTCCTACAATGAGCAGTTCTTC. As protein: CASSDADFLGSSYNEQFF.

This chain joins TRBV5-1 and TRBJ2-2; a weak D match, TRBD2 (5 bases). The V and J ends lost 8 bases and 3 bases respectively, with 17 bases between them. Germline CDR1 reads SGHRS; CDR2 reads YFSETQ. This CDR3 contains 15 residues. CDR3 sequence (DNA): TGCGCCAGTTGGGGTGGCGGGTTCGACACCGGGGAGCTGTTTTTT. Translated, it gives CASWGGGFDTGELFF.

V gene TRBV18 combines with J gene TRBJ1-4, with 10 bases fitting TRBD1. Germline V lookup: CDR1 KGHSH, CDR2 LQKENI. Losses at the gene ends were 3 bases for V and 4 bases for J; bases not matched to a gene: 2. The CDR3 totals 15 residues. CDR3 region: CASSPGTGVNEKLFF. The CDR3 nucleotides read TGTGCCAGCTCACCCGGGACAGGGGTTAATGAAAAACTGTTTTTT.

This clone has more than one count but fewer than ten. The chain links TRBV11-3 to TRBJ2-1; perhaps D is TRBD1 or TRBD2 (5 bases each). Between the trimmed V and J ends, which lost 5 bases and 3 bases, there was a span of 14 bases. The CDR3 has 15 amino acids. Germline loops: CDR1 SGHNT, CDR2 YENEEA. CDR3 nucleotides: TGTGCCAGCAGCCACCGGGACCGAATCTACAATGAGCAGTTCTTC. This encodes CASSHRDRIYNEQFF.

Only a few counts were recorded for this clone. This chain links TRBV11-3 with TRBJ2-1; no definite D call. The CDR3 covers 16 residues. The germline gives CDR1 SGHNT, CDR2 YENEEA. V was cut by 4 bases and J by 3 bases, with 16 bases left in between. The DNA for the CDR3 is TGTGCCAGCAGCTCCCTACACCCGGGCGGCTACAATGAGCAGTTCTTC. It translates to CASSSLHPGGYNEQFF.

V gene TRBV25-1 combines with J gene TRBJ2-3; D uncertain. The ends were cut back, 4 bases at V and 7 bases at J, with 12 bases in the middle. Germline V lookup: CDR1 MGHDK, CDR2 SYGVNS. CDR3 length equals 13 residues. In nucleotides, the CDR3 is TGTGCCAGCAGTGGAAGGGCGTTGAATACGCAGTATTTT. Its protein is CASSGRALNTQYF.

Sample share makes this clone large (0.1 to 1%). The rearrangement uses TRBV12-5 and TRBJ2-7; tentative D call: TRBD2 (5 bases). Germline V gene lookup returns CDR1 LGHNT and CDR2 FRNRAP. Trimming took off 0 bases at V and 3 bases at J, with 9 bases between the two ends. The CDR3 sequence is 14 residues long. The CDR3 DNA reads TGTGCTAGTGGTTTGGTACCGGGGTTCTACGAGCAGTACTTC. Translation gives CASGLVPGFYEQYF. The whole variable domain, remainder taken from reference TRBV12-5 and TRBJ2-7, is DARVTQTPRHKVTEMGQEVTMRCQPILGHNTVFWYRQTMMQGLELLAYFRNRAPLDDSGMPKDRFSAEMPDATLATLKIQPSEPRDSAVYFCASGLVPGFYEQYFGPGTRLTVT.

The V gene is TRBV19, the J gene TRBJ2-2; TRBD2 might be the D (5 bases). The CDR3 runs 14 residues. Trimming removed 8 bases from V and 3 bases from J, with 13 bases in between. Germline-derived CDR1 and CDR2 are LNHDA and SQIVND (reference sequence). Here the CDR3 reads CASVRTDYTGELFF. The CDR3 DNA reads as TGTGCCAGTGTGAGGACGGACTACACCGGGGAGCTGTTTTTT.